The 18 T cell receptor beta chains listed next were all sequenced from one sample in a study of cytomegalovirus exposure and HLA in healthy donors. In the PCR, 60 Vbeta and 13 Jbeta primers were used. Produced via immunoSEQ multiplex PCR; TCRdb's table is partial and in-frame only. The data hold about 90,000 clones, with about two thirds observed a single time. The specimen was PBMCs. The receptor set was obtained from a woman in her forties or fifties in good health and CMV-seropositive.

The chain links TRBV7-8 to TRBJ1-2; TRBD1 is a possible D gene (5 bases). The length of the CDR3 is 12 residues. CDR1 and CDR2 from the germline V gene are SGHVS and FQNEAQ. The V end lost 3 bases, the J end lost 8 bases, and 10 bases lay between the germline ends. CDR3 sequence: CASSLGPGGYTF. As DNA, the CDR3 is TGTGCCAGCAGCTTGGGGCCGGGCGGCTACACCTTC.

CDR3 loop: CASTPLEGQGGSYEQYF. In nucleotides, the CDR3 is TGTGCCAGCACCCCTCTTGAAGGACAGGGGGGCTCCTACGAGCAGTACTTC. The chain links TRBV28 to TRBJ2-7; TRBD1 matches at 10 bases. The CDR3 runs to 17 residues. Losses at the gene ends were 7 bases for V and 0 bases for J; bases not matched to a gene: 12. CDR1 and CDR2 from the germline V gene are MDHEN and SYDVKM.

This clone has a handful of counts. The V gene is TRBV7-9, the J gene TRBJ1-4, with TRBD1 matching 8 bases. V was pared by 4 bases and J by 7 bases, with 8 bases of the junction left unmatched. The V gene's germline CDR1 is SEHNR and CDR2 FQNEAQ (reference sequence). The CDR3 spans 15 residues. CDR3: CASSWPGQVVEKLFF. The CDR3, as DNA: TGTGCCAGCAGCTGGCCGGGACAGGTCGTTGAAAAACTGTTTTTT.

The CDR3 spells CASSPRGTDTQYF. CDR3 nucleotide sequence: TGTGCCAGCAGCCCGCGGGGCACAGATACGCAGTATTTT. The chain couples TRBV7-9 to TRBJ2-3, with a possible D match to TRBD2 (5 bases). This CDR3 is 13 amino acids long. CDR1 is SEHNR and CDR2 is FQNEAQ in the germline V gene (reference sequence). Deletions cut 5 bases from V and 1 base from J, with 7 bases between.

This clone was seen a handful of times. CDR3 sequence (DNA): TGTGCCAGCAACGAGGGACAGGCGAACACTGAAGCTTTCTTT. This encodes CASNEGQANTEAFF. J is TRBJ1-1 and V is TRBV6-5, with TRBD1 matching over 8 bases. CDR1 and CDR2 (germline): MNHEY, SVGAGI. CDR3 length: 14 amino acids. V dropped 7 bases and J dropped 1; count of bases not matched to a gene: 5.

This clone showed up just a few times. CDR3 protein: CASSPRAGSYNSPLHF. As DNA, the CDR3 is TGTGCCAGCAGTCCTCGCGCTGGCTCCTATAATTCACCCCTCCACTTT. The chain links TRBV27 to TRBJ1-6; D call uncertain. With 5 bases removed from V and 0 bases from J, the gap between germline ends came to 11 bases. Looked up from germline, CDR1 is MNHEY and CDR2 is SMNVEV (reference sequence). This CDR3 has 16 amino acids.

The chain employs TRBV7-2 and TRBJ2-7, with a tentative D call TRBD2 (7 bases). Germline V gives CDR1 SGHTA, CDR2 FQGNSA. V dropped 0 bases and J dropped 5 bases, with 14 bases sitting between them. The CDR3 is 15 amino acids. This CDR3 reads CASSLAQGRVHEQYF. As DNA, the CDR3 is TGTGCCAGCAGCTTAGCCCAGGGGAGGGTCCACGAGCAGTACTTC.

The V call is TRBV6-1, the J call TRBJ1-2; 7 bases fit TRBD1. V dropped 6 bases and J dropped 7; count of bases not matched to a gene: 14. CDR3 length: 15 residues. Germline V gene lookup returns CDR1 MNHNS and CDR2 SASEGT. In DNA, the CDR3 is TGTGCCAGCAGGGAGATTCGGACAGGCCAATCTGGCTACACCTTC. As protein: CASREIRTGQSGYTF.

The CDR3 DNA reads TGTGCCAGCAGCCCCACAGGGGCCCCGAACACTGAAGCTTTCTTT. Encoded protein: CASSPTGAPNTEAFF. The V call is TRBV7-3, the J call TRBJ1-1; the match to TRBD1 covers 7 bases. The CDR3 sequence is 15 residues long. Germline loops: CDR1 SGHTA, CDR2 FQGTGA. Unmatched junction bases numbered 7, after V lost 5 bases and J lost 1 base.

This chain links TRBV15 with TRBJ1-2; unclear D gene. The germline CDR1 and CDR2 sequences are LNHNV and YYDKDF (reference sequence). V was pared by 0 bases and J by 0 bases, with 8 bases between. CDR3 length equals 15 residues. The CDR3 bases are TGTGCCACCAGCAGAGACCCGGGAACTAACTATGGCTACACCTTC. It codes for CATSRDPGTNYGYTF.

The V gene is TRBV27, the J gene TRBJ2-7, with a weak D call TRBD1 (6 bases). Trimming stripped 2 bases from V and 2 bases from J, with 10 bases between. The CDR3 consists of 14 residues. CDR1 is MNHEY and CDR2 is SMNVEV in the germline V gene (reference sequence). CDR3 sequence reads: CASSLAGVPYEQYF. CDR3 bases: TGTGCCAGCAGTTTAGCAGGGGTACCCTACGAGCAGTACTTC.

CDR3: CASKGQGSYEQYF. The DNA for the CDR3 is TGTGCCAGCAAGGGACAGGGTTCGTATGAGCAGTACTTC. The J gene is TRBJ2-7, the V gene TRBV25-1; TRBD1 aligns across 9 bases. This CDR3 has 13 residues. Trimming took 7 bases from V and 7 from J; bases not matched to a gene: 8. Per germline, CDR1 MGHDK and CDR2 SYGVNS.

This clone turned up a few times. The chain couples TRBV4-2 to TRBJ2-7; TRBD1 agrees at 7 bases. The CDR3 extends over 15 amino acids. Trimming at V came to 0 bases and at J to 3 bases, leaving 5 bases not matched to a gene. CDR1 is LGHNA and CDR2 is YNFKEQ in the germline V gene. The CDR3 reads CASSQEPGQNYEQYF. The CDR3 coding sequence is TGTGCCAGCAGCCAAGAACCGGGACAGAACTACGAGCAGTACTTC.

This clone appeared a single time. Germline is not matched at one junction end, which may reflect a read error. The chain is built from TRBV7-9 and TRBJ2-2; D uncertain. CDR3 length equals 12 residues. From germline, CDR1 is SEHNR and CDR2 FQNEAQ (reference sequence). In DNA form, the CDR3 reads TGTTCCAGCAGCTTAGGGCCCGGGGAGCTGTTTTTT. This encodes CSSSLGPGELFF. The full variable domain, completed using reference TRBV7-9 and TRBJ2-2, is DTGVSQNPRHKITKRGQNVTFRCDPISEHNRLYWYRQTLGQGPEFLTYFQNEAQLEKSRLLSDRFSAERPKGSFSTLEIQRTEQGDSAMYLCSSSLGPGELFFGEGSRLTVL.

V usage is TRBV28 and J usage is TRBJ2-1, with 7 positions matching TRBD2. Germline-derived CDR1 and CDR2 are MDHEN and SYDVKM. V dropped 7 bases and J dropped 4; count of bases not matched to a gene: 10. The CDR3 spans 15 residues. CDR3 region: CASIPGGEAYNEQFF. The CDR3, as DNA: TGTGCCAGCATCCCGGGGGGTGAAGCGTACAATGAGCAGTTCTTC.

The rearrangement joins TRBV13 to TRBJ2-2; 8 bases are a match to TRBD1. Trimming at V came to 2 bases and at J to 0 bases, leaving 11 bases not matched to a gene. CDR3 length: 19 residues. Germline CDR1 is PRHDT and CDR2 is FYEKMQ (reference sequence). CDR3 sequence: CASSLFPKTGVSNTGELFF. The CDR3 DNA reads as TGTGCCAGCAGCTTATTTCCTAAGACAGGGGTTTCGAACACCGGGGAGCTGTTTTTT.

This clone showed up just a few times. The chain's CDR3 is CASSFPPGTGDYEQYF. The CDR3 coding sequence is TGTGCCAGCAGCTTCCCCCCGGGGACAGGGGACTACGAGCAGTACTTC. The chain joins TRBV5-5 to TRBJ2-7; TRBD1 matches at 10 bases. The V segment lost 2 bases and the J segment 3 bases; nucleotides outside the gene matches: 8. Germline CDR1 SGHKS, CDR2 YYEKEE (reference sequence). This CDR3 is 16 amino acids long.

CDR3 DNA: TGTGCCAGCAGTCAACCTCTTAGGACAGGGACCTACAATGAGCAGTTCTTC. The encoded protein is CASSQPLRTGTYNEQFF. This chain uses TRBV28 with TRBJ2-1, with TRBD1 matching over 8 bases. With V trimmed by 5 bases and J by 2 bases, 11 bases remained unmatched. This CDR3 spans 17 amino acids. Germline assignment: CDR1 MDHEN and CDR2 SYDVKM.